One sample yielded the 13 T cell receptor beta chains listed below, sequenced in a study of response to subunit inactivated influenza vaccine. One entry per CDR3 protein, called by TCRdb with MiXCR from the RT-PCR reads. The table has hundreds of thousands of distinct CDR3 sequences, less than 20% seen once; the top ten hold around a tenth. The sample here was PBMCs from blood, taken 11 to 12 days after vaccination. All receptors derive from a man aged 50-59 years who received an inactivated influenza vaccine.

This sequence joins TRBV7-3 and TRBJ2-2; no clear D. Trimming took 0 bases from V and 3 from J, leaving 8 bases between them. The CDR3 has 15 amino acids. Germline V lookup: CDR1 SGHTA, CDR2 FQGTGA. In DNA, the CDR3 is TGTGCCAGCAGCTTAACGCGGCTCGACACCGGGGAGCTGTTTTTT. It translates to CASSLTRLDTGELFF. The variable domain in full, completed from reference TRBV7-3 and TRBJ2-2, reads GAGVSQTPSNKVTEKGKYVELRCDPISGHTALYWYRQSLGQGPEFLIYFQGTGAADDSGLPNDRFFAVRPEGSVSTLKIQRTERGDSAVYLCASSLTRLDTGELFFGEGSRLTVL.

The chain has TRBV9 and TRBJ2-3, with D unresolved. CDR3 length equals 16 residues. Trimming removed 0 bases from V and 4 bases from J, with 15 bases in between. The V gene's germline CDR1 is SGDLS and CDR2 YYNGEE. The CDR3 nucleotides are TGTGCCAGCAGCGTAGCTGGCTACCCGGTCGCAGATACGCAGTATTTT. Translated: CASSVAGYPVADTQYF.

This clonotype occurred many times. The chain links TRBV3-1 to TRBJ1-5; D is unresolved. Looked up from germline, CDR1 is LGHDT and CDR2 is YNNKEL (reference sequence). This CDR3 is built from 15 residues. The germline V and J ends were trimmed by 0 bases and 5 bases, with 11 bases remaining between them. The CDR3 DNA is TGTGCCAGCAGCCAAGATAGGCACAGCGATCAGCCCCAGCATTTT. Amino acids: CASSQDRHSDQPQHF.

The sample holds many counts of this clonotype. The chain uses TRBV20-1 and TRBJ2-5, with 11 bases identical to TRBD2. Germline V gene lookup returns CDR1 DFQATT and CDR2 SNEGSKA (reference sequence). The trim removed 5 bases at V and 0 bases at J, leaving 5 bases unmatched. The CDR3 covers 15 residues. CDR3 DNA: TGCAGTGCTGGAAGACTAGCGGGGAACCAAGAGACCCAGTACTTC. Residues: CSAGRLAGNQETQYF.

In this sample, this clonotype turned up a few times. The chain joins TRBV7-9 to TRBJ2-1; 8 bases map to TRBD1. Trimming removed 5 bases from V and 8 bases from J; junction bases left unmatched: 8. Germline lookup yields CDR1 SEHNR and CDR2 FQNEAQ (reference sequence). There are 14 residues in the CDR3. The CDR3: CASSLQGAGYEQFF. In DNA form, the CDR3 reads TGTGCCAGCAGCCTCCAGGGGGCTGGTTATGAGCAGTTCTTC.

This clonotype came up a few times. V gene TRBV5-1 combines with J gene TRBJ2-1, with unresolved D. Trimming cost V 2 bases and J 4 bases, with 10 bases left between them. Germline CDR1 is SGHRS and CDR2 is YFSETQ. The CDR3 runs 14 residues. CDR3 region: CASSFSDPYNEQFF. CDR3 DNA sequence: TGCGCCAGCAGCTTTTCGGACCCATACAATGAGCAGTTCTTC.

This clonotype was seen a few times. The rearrangement links TRBV27 to TRBJ1-4; D uncertain. This CDR3 contains 13 residues. Germline CDR1 is MNHEY and CDR2 is SMNVEV (reference sequence). The V and J ends lost 4 bases and 7 bases respectively, with 10 bases between them. CDR3 region: CASSSLLGEKLFF. The CDR3 DNA sequence: TGTGCCAGCAGTTCCCTGCTGGGTGAAAAACTGTTTTTT. Full variable domain (missing parts from reference TRBV27 and TRBJ1-4): EAQVTQNPRYLITVTGKKLTVTCSQNMNHEYMSWYRQDPGLGLRQIYYSMNVEVTDKGDVPEGYKVSRKEKRNFPLILESPSPNQTSLYFCASSSLLGEKLFFGSGTQLSVL.

The chain uses TRBV4-2 and TRBJ2-7; TRBD2 matches 9 bases. J gave up 7 bases and V 0 bases, and 7 bases lay outside the gene matches. This CDR3 is built from 15 residues. Germline-derived CDR1 and CDR2 are LGHNA and YNFKEQ. The CDR3 nucleotides are TGTGCCAGCAGCCAAGATAGGGCGGGAGGGCAGGAGCAGTACTTC. It specifies CASSQDRAGGQEQYF.

The chain carries TRBV28 and TRBJ2-7, with D perhaps matching TRBD2 (6 bases). The V and J ends lost 5 bases and 0 bases respectively, with 11 bases between them. This CDR3 is 14 amino acids long. Germline CDR1 is MDHEN and CDR2 is SYDVKM. The CDR3 DNA follows: TGTGCCAGCAGTGCGTACGGGGGCTCCTACGAGCAGTACTTC. Protein: CASSAYGGSYEQYF. Full variable domain (missing parts from reference TRBV28 and TRBJ2-7): DVKVTQSSRYLVKRTGEKVFLECVQDMDHENMFWYRQDPGLGLRLIYFSYDVKMKEKGDIPEGYSVSREKKERFSLILESASTNQTSMYLCASSAYGGSYEQYFGPGTRLTVT.

This chain joins TRBV12-3 or TRBV12-4 and TRBJ1-1, with D maybe TRBD1 (5 bases). The CDR3 consists of 15 residues. V was trimmed by 5 bases and J by 0 bases, leaving 13 bases between them. The CDR3 protein is CASSIPGGVNTEAFF. The CDR3 DNA follows: TGTGCCAGCAGTATACCGGGGGGGGTGAACACTGAAGCTTTCTTT.

This clonotype has a handful of counts. The J gene is TRBJ2-1, the V gene TRBV5-1; D could derive from TRBD1 or TRBD2 (5 bases each). Between the trimmed V and J ends, which lost 4 bases and 6 bases, there was a span of 26 bases. The CDR3 spans 18 residues. From germline, CDR1 is SGHRS and CDR2 YFSETQ. The CDR3 protein is CASSGGERAEGSSNEQFF. The CDR3 bases are TGCGCCAGCAGCGGGGGTGAGAGGGCCGAGGGATCTTCCAATGAGCAGTTCTTC.

The rearrangement uses TRBV27 and TRBJ2-5; 13 bases are a match to TRBD2. With 6 bases clipped from V and 2 bases from J, the junction kept 3 bases outside the gene matches. The CDR3 runs to 15 residues. CDR1 and CDR2 (germline): MNHEY, SMNVEV (reference sequence). The CDR3 DNA reads TGTGCCAGCAGCAAGACTAGCGGGAGGCAAGAGACCCAGTACTTC. Encoded protein: CASSKTSGRQETQYF.

This sequence joins TRBV5-1 and TRBJ1-3; D may be TRBD1 (6 bases). Germline lookup yields CDR1 SGHRS and CDR2 YFSETQ. Trimming left V 1 base short and J 3 bases short, with 8 bases between. This CDR3 is built from 14 residues. In nucleotides, the CDR3 is TGCGCCAGCAGCTTGACAGGGATTGGAAACACCATATATTTT. Translating gives CASSLTGIGNTIYF.